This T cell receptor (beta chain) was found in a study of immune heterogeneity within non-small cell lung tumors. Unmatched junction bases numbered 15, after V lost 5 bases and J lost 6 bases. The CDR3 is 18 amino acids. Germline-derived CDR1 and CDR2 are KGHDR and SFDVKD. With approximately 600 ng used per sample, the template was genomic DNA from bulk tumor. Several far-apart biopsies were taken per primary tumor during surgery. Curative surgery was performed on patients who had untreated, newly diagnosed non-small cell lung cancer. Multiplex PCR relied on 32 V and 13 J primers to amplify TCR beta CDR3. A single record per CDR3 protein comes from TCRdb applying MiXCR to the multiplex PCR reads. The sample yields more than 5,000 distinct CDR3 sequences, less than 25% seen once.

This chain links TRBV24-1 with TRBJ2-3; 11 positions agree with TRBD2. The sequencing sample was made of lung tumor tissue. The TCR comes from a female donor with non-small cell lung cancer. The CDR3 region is CATSVNSGVTSGKDTQYF. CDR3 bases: TGTGCCACCAGTGTAAATAGTGGGGTGACTAGCGGGAAGGATACGCAGTATTTT.